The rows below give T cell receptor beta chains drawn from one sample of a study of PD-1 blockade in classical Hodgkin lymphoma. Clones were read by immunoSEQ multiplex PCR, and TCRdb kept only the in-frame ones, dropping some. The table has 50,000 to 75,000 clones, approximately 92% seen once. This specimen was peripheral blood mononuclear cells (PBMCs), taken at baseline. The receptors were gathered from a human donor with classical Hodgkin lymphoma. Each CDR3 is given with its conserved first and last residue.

CDR3 protein: CAWSVRASGTNVLTF
V gene: TRBV30
J gene: TRBJ2-6

CDR3 protein: CASSLEGNEQFF
V gene: TRBV7-6
J gene: TRBJ2-1

CDR3 protein: CASSQEWPQGPSGYTF
V gene: TRBV4-1
J gene: TRBJ1-2

CDR3 protein: CASSPRRVGQPQHF
V gene: TRBV4-2
J gene: TRBJ1-5

CDR3 protein: CASSYGGVDYGYTF
V gene: TRBV6-5
J gene: TRBJ1-2

CDR3 protein: CASSVDPNTGELFF
V gene: TRBV9
J gene: TRBJ2-2

CDR3 protein: CASSEGTYEQYF
V gene: TRBV10-1
J gene: TRBJ2-7

CDR3 protein: CASAPGQLTETQYF
V gene: TRBV5-1
J gene: TRBJ2-5

CDR3 protein: CASSITGTGVGELFF
V gene: TRBV6-5
J gene: TRBJ2-2

CDR3 protein: CAWSVYTGNTEAFF
V gene: TRBV30
J gene: TRBJ1-1

CDR3 protein: CASGFPPGTEAFF
V gene: TRBV12-5
J gene: TRBJ1-1

CDR3 protein: CAWSGQGTSRTYEQYF
V gene: TRBV30
J gene: TRBJ2-7

CDR3 protein: CASSFQAPGNTEAFF
V gene: TRBV5-1
J gene: TRBJ1-1

CDR3 protein: CASSASGRLSANTGELFF
V gene: TRBV2
J gene: TRBJ2-2

CDR3 protein: CASSGGQREKLFF
V gene: TRBV9
J gene: TRBJ1-4

CDR3 protein: CASSYNARTGRSYEQYF
V gene: TRBV5-1
J gene: TRBJ2-7

CDR3 protein: CASRTGGIGQETQYF
V gene: TRBV5-4
J gene: TRBJ2-5

CDR3 protein: CASSYSESYYGYTF
V gene: TRBV6-5
J gene: TRBJ1-2

CDR3 protein: CASSLARGETQYF
V gene: TRBV5-6
J gene: TRBJ2-5

CDR3 protein: CASSPGDSAGYEQYF
V gene: TRBV7-6
J gene: TRBJ2-7

CDR3 protein: CAWSPGDTEAFF
V gene: TRBV30
J gene: TRBJ1-1

CDR3 protein: CAWSYRGTGELFF
V gene: TRBV30
J gene: TRBJ2-2

CDR3 protein: CAWSPSGSSGNTIYF
V gene: TRBV30
J gene: TRBJ1-3

CDR3 protein: CSAYQETQYF
V gene: TRBV20-1
J gene: TRBJ2-5

CDR3 protein: CASSQEFGNTIYF
V gene: TRBV4-2
J gene: TRBJ1-3

CDR3 protein: CASTTAGRGYTF
V gene: TRBV5-6
J gene: TRBJ1-2

CDR3 protein: CASSLALSSSYNSPLHF
V gene: TRBV7-9
J gene: TRBJ1-6

CDR3 protein: CSASRTDGYTF
V gene: TRBV20-1
J gene: TRBJ1-2

CDR3 protein: CASSERWGDRGYF
V gene: TRBV2
J gene: TRBJ2-7

CDR3 protein: CASSPSGDRGASGANVLTF
V gene: TRBV11-2
J gene: TRBJ2-6

CDR3 protein: CASSMGQGNEKLFF
V gene: TRBV6-6
J gene: TRBJ1-4

CDR3 protein: CASSGSWGSNQPQHF
V gene: TRBV25-1
J gene: TRBJ1-5

CDR3 protein: CAWNRGWETEAFF
V gene: TRBV30
J gene: TRBJ1-1

CDR3 protein: CASSVTSGGGTDTQYF
V gene: TRBV5-1
J gene: TRBJ2-3

CDR3 protein: CASSPATAPTNTGELFF
V gene: TRBV18
J gene: TRBJ2-2

CDR3 protein: CASSEAGRHPQETQYF
V gene: TRBV2
J gene: TRBJ2-5

CDR3 protein: CASSQTGPAAYEQYF
V gene: TRBV6-5
J gene: TRBJ2-7

CDR3 protein: CASSRLGITDTQYF
V gene: TRBV13
J gene: TRBJ2-3

CDR3 protein: CASSNNRARYTF
V gene: TRBV5-1
J gene: TRBJ1-2

CDR3 protein: CASSPRASSYNEQFF
V gene: TRBV7-9
J gene: TRBJ2-1

CDR3 protein: CASSYGGHYEQYF
V gene: TRBV6-5
J gene: TRBJ2-7

CDR3 protein: CASSLGLAGVNEQFF
V gene: TRBV7-2
J gene: TRBJ2-1

CDR3 protein: CSVEDSTVYGYTF
V gene: TRBV29-1
J gene: TRBJ1-2

CDR3 protein: CASSLTYGNYEQYF
V gene: TRBV27
J gene: TRBJ2-7

CDR3 protein: CASSLVQRGITEAFF
V gene: TRBV5-5
J gene: TRBJ1-1

CDR3 protein: CASSLGLPRDEKLFF
V gene: TRBV5-1
J gene: TRBJ1-4

CDR3 protein: CASSPNRQGSFTGELFF
V gene: TRBV13
J gene: TRBJ2-2

CDR3 protein: CASSREYSSPLHF
V gene: TRBV19
J gene: TRBJ1-6

CDR3 protein: CASRPRRTGRDYEQYF
V gene: TRBV5-1
J gene: TRBJ2-7

CDR3 protein: CASSPGLNEKLFF
V gene: TRBV18
J gene: TRBJ1-4

CDR3 protein: CASSFRGVETQYF
V gene: TRBV13
J gene: TRBJ2-5

CDR3 protein: CASSDESGELFF
V gene: TRBV7-9
J gene: TRBJ2-2

CDR3 protein: CASSLFPGGTDTQYF
V gene: TRBV5-1
J gene: TRBJ2-3

CDR3 protein: CARKKRWGAAQPQHF
V gene: TRBV10-2
J gene: TRBJ1-5